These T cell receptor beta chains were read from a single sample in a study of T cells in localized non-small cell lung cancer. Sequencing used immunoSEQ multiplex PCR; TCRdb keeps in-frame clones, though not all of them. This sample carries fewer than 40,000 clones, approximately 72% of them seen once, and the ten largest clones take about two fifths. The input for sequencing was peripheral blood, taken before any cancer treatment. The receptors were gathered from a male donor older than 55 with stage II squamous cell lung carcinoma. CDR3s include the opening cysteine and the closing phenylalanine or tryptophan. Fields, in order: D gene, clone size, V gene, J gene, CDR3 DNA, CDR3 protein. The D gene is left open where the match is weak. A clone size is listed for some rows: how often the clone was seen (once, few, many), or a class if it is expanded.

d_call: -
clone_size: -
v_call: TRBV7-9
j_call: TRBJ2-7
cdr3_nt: TGTGCCAGCGGAACTGGTCCCTACGAGCAGTACTTC
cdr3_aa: CASGTGPYEQYF

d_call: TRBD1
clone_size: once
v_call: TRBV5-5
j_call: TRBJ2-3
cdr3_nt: TGTGCCAGCAGCTTGGAGGGACAGGGGGGACGCACAGATACGCAGTATTTT
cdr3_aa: CASSLEGQGGRTDTQYF

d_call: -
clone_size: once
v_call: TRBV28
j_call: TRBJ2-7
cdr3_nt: TGTGCCAGCAGAGGAGGGGCCGCAAGAAGCTGGTACGAGCAGTACTTC
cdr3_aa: CASRGGAARSWYEQYF

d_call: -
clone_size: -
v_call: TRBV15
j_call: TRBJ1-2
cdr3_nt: TGTGCCACCAGCAGATCCAGGGCCAGAAACTATGGCTACACCTTC
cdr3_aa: CATSRSRARNYGYTF

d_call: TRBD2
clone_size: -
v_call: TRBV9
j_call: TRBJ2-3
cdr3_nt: TGTGCCAGCAGCGTAGTTCAAGCGGGAGAAGGTACGCAGTATTTT
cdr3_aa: CASSVVQAGEGTQYF

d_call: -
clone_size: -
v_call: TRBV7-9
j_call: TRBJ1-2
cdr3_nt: TGTGCCAGCAGTCGTACAGGTGAGCCGCTATATGGCTACACCTTC
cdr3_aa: CASSRTGEPLYGYTF

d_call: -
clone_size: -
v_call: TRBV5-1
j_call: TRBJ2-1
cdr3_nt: TGCGCCAGCAGCATTGGTCCTGAGCAGTTCTTC
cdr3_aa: CASSIGPEQFF

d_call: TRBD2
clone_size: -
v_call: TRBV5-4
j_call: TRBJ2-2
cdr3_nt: TGTGCCAGCAGCTCGACTAGCGCGAACACCGGGGAGCTGTTTTTT
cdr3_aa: CASSSTSANTGELFF

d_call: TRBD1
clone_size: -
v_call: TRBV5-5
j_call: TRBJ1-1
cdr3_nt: TGTGCCAGCAGCTTAACGACAGGGCACACTGAAGCTTTCTTT
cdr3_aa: CASSLTTGHTEAFF

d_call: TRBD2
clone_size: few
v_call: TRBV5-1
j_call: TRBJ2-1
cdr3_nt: TGCGCCAGCAGCCTTTCCGGGACTAGCGAGGCTGAGCAGTTCTTC
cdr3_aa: CASSLSGTSEAEQFF

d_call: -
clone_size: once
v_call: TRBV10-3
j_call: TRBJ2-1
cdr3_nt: TGTGCCAGCCTAGCTCCCTTAAACAATGAGCAGTTCTTC
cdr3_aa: CASLAPLNNEQFF

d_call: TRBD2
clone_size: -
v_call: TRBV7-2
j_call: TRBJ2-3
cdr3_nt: TGTGCCAGCAGCTTAGCCAGCAGGACTAGCGGGACGCAGTATTTT
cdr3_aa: CASSLASRTSGTQYF

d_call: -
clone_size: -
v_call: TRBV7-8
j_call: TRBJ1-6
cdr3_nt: TGTGCCAGCAGCTTAGTTACCGGACAGCCAAACTTT
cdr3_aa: CASSLVTGQPNF

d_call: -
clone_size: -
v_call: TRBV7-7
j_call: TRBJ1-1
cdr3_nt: TGTGCCAGCAGCCTCTCAGGGGACACTGAAGCTTTCTTT
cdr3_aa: CASSLSGDTEAFF

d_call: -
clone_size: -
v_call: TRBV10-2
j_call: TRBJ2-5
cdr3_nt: TGCGCCAGCAGTGTCGGGCTAGCAGAAGAGACCCAGTACTTC
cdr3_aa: CASSVGLAEETQYF

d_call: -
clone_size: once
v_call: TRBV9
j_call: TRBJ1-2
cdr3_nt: TGTGCCAGCAGCGTAACGGGGCAGGGTGGCTACACCTTC
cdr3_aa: CASSVTGQGGYTF

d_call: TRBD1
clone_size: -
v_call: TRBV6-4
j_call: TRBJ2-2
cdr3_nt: TGTGCCAGCAGTGACTCGACAGGGGACACCGGGGAGCTGTTTTTT
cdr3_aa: CASSDSTGDTGELFF

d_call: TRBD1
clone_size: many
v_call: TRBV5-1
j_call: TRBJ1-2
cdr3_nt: TGCGCCAGCAGCCAGGGACAGGAAATTAATGGCTACACCTTC
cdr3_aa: CASSQGQEINGYTF

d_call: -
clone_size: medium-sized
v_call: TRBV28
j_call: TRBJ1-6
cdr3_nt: TGTGCCACCCGACTGGAAAGGGGCAGATCACCCCTCCACTTT
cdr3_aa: CATRLERGRSPLHF

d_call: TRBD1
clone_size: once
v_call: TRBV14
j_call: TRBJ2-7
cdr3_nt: TGTGCCAGCAGCCAACTGACAGGGGGCTTCTACGAGCAGTACTTC
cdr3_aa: CASSQLTGGFYEQYF

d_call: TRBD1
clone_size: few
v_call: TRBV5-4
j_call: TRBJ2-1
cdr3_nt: TGTGCCAGCAGCACTGGGGACAGGGATAACAATGAGCAGTTCTTC
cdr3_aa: CASSTGDRDNNEQFF

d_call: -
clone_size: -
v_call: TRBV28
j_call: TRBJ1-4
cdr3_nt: TGTGCCAGCAGTTTAATTGCTCCAGGGACAACTAATGAAAAACTGTTTTTT
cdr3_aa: CASSLIAPGTTNEKLFF

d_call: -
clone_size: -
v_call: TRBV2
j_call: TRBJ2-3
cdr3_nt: TGTGCCAGCAAGACCTCTTGGGCCGATACGCAGTATTTT
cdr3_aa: CASKTSWADTQYF

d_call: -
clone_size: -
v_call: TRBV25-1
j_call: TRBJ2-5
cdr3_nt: TGTGCCAGCAGTGAAGGAGACTCCTTATCGCGGGCGACCCAGTACTTC
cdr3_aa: CASSEGDSLSRATQYF

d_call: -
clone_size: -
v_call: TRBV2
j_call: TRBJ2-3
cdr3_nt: TGTGCCACTAGGCAATCACAGGCCCGCACAGATACGCAGTATTTT
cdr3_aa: CATRQSQARTDTQYF

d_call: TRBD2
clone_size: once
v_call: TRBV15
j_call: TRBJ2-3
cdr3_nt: TGTGCCACCAGCAGGGGATCACTAGCGGAGCCCACAGATACGCAGTATTTT
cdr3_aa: CATSRGSLAEPTDTQYF

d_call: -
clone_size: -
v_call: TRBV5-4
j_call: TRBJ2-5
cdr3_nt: TGTGCCAGCAGCTTGGTATCTAAAGAGACCCAGTACTTC
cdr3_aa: CASSLVSKETQYF

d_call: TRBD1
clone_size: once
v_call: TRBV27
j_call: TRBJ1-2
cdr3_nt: TGTGCCAGCAGTACCGGGACAGGGGAGAATGGCTACACCTTC
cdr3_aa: CASSTGTGENGYTF

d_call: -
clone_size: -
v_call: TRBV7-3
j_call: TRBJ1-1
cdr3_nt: TGTGCCAGCAGCTTCTGGAGGGACACTGAAGCTTTCTTT
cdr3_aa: CASSFWRDTEAFF

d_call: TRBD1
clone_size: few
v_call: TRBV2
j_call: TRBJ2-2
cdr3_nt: TGTGCCAGCAACCCGACAGGGCGAGGCGGGGAGCTGTTTTTT
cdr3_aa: CASNPTGRGGELFF

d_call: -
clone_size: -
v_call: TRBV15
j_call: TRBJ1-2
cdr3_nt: TGTGCCACCAGTCCTGACAGGAACCCCTTTATTAACTATGGCTACACCTTC
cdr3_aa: CATSPDRNPFINYGYTF

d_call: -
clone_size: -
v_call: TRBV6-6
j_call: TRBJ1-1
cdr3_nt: TGTGCCAGCAGTTACCGGCCGGCCCCGAACACTGAAGCTTTCTTT
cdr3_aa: CASSYRPAPNTEAFF

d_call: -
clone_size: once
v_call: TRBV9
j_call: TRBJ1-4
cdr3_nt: TGTGCCAGCAGCGTACTCAGCCAGACAGATAATAATGAAAAACTGTTTTTT
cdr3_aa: CASSVLSQTDNNEKLFF

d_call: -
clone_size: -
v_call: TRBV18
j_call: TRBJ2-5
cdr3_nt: TGTGCCAGCTCCCCTTACCGTAAGACCCAGTACTTC
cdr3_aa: CASSPYRKTQYF

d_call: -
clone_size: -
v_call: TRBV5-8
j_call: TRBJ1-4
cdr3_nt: TGTGCCAGCAGCACGGGGGACGGTCAAACTAATGAAAAACTGTTTTTT
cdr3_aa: CASSTGDGQTNEKLFF

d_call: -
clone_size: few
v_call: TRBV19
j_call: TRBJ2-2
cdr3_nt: TGTGCCAGTAGTATACGCCTTTACACCGGGGAGCTGTTTTTT
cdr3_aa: CASSIRLYTGELFF

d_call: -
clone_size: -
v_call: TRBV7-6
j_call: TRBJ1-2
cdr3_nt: TGTGCCAGCAGCTTTGGGACCTCCTATGGCTACACCTTC
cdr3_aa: CASSFGTSYGYTF

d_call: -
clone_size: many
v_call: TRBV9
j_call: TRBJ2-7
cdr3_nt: TGTGCCAGCAGCGGCAGGGACGAGCAGTACTTC
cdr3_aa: CASSGRDEQYF

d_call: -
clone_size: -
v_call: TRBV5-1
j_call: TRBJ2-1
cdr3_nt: TGCGCCAGCAGCTTGAGGGACTCCTACAATGAGCAGTTCTTC
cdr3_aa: CASSLRDSYNEQFF

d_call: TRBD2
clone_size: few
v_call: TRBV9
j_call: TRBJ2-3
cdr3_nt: TGTGCCAGCAGCGTAGTAGGTCTGGGGACTAGCGGGTCCACAGATACGCAGTATTTT
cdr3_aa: CASSVVGLGTSGSTDTQYF

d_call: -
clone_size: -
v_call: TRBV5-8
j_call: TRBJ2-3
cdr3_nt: TGTGCCAGCAGCTTGGTTAGTCTCCCAGATACGCAGTATTTT
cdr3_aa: CASSLVSLPDTQYF

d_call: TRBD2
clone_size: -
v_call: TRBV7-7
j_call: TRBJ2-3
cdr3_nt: TGTGCCAGCAGCCTCGGGACTAGCGGAGATACGCAGTATTTT
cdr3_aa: CASSLGTSGDTQYF